These 9 T cell receptor beta chains were sequenced from one sample in a study of post-analysis software for immune sequencing data. Study results and limitations: When patients were compared with controls, about five TRBV segments were more frequent, TRBV5-6, TRBV5-1 and TRBV20-1 among them.

Carried by the TCR beta cDNA libraries were unique molecular identifiers. TCRdb reprocessed the PCR reads via MiXCR and lists one record per CDR3 protein. The sample shows some 260,000 distinct CDR3 sequences, roughly a third of them seen only once. No antigen has been assigned to these receptors. Sequencing used blood. These receptors were collected from a girl aged 5-17 years with multiple sclerosis.

This clonotype was found many times. The chain is built from TRBV4-2 and TRBJ2-5; the match to TRBD2 covers 7 bases. V trimming: 4 bases; J trimming: 1 base; junction bases outside the gene matches: 6. Germline V lookup: CDR1 LGHNA, CDR2 YNFKEQ. This CDR3 is built from 15 residues. The CDR3 sequence: CASSLATGGQETQYF. CDR3 nucleotides: TGTGCCAGCAGCCTCGCAACGGGAGGCCAAGAGACCCAGTACTTC.

The chain recombines TRBV7-2 with TRBJ2-3; D is ambiguous. Trimming stripped 2 bases from V and 6 bases from J, with 6 bases between. Looked up from germline, CDR1 is SGHTA and CDR2 is FQGNSA. This CDR3 spans 12 amino acids. CDR3 protein: CASSLSMDTQYF. The CDR3 DNA sequence: TGTGCCAGCAGCTTATCTATGGATACGCAGTATTTT.

This clonotype was recorded at least ten times. The chain is built from TRBV5-4 and TRBJ1-6; 11 bases fit TRBD1. Germline V CDR1 and CDR2: SGHNT, YYREEE (reference sequence). Trimming took 5 bases from V and 5 from J; bases not matched to a gene: 6. The CDR3 sequence is 16 residues long. Written as DNA, the CDR3 is TGTGCCAGCAGTCCTGGACAGGGGGCTAATAATTCACCCCTCCACTTT. Its protein product is CASSPGQGANNSPLHF.

This clonotype was counted ten times or more. The chain has TRBV12-3 or TRBV12-4 and TRBJ2-1, with D hard to call. This CDR3 region has 13 residues. The ends were cut back, 2 bases at V and 6 bases at J, with 8 bases in the middle. CDR3 DNA sequence: TGTGCCAGCAGTTTAAGCTCCGCCAATGAGCAGTTCTTC. Translation: CASSLSSANEQFF.

This clonotype was observed a few times. The chain is built from TRBV6-6 and TRBJ1-3; perhaps TRBD1 as D (5 bases). Trimming removed 9 bases from V and 2 bases from J, with 11 bases in between. The germline gives CDR1 MNHNY, CDR2 SVGAGI (reference sequence). This CDR3 comprises 13 residues. Here the CDR3 DNA reads TGTGCCAGTTGCAGGGAAGCTGGAAACACCATATATTTT. Its protein product is CASCREAGNTIYF.

This clonotype was detected ten times or more. The chain couples TRBV20-1 to TRBJ2-5; D not certain. The germline V gene has CDR1 DFQATT and CDR2 SNEGSKA (reference sequence). This CDR3 comprises 12 residues. V was shortened by 1 base and J by 5 bases, with 8 bases between the two germline ends. In DNA form, the CDR3 reads TGCAGTGCTAGAGGTCTGGGGGAGACCCAGTACTTC. This codes for CSARGLGETQYF.

This clonotype has just one count. Given a much more abundant clone one base away, this may be a read error. The chain couples TRBV5-1 to TRBJ2-5, with 12 bases fitting TRBD2. The germline V gene encodes CDR1 SGHRS and CDR2 YFSETQ. The CDR3 is 16 residues long. The DNA for the CDR3 is TGCGCCAGCAGCCGGATACTAGCGGGGGGCCAAGAGGCCCAGTACTTC. Translating it yields CASSRILAGGQEAQYF.

This clonotype was detected many times. The chain couples TRBV12-3 or TRBV12-4 to TRBJ2-5, with D possibly called TRBD1 or TRBD2 (5 bases each). V lost 1 base to trimming and J lost 4 bases, with 7 bases between them. The CDR3 has 13 residues. The CDR3, as DNA: TGTGCCAGCAGTTTAGGTGGGGGAGAGACCCAGTACTTC. Encoded protein: CASSLGGGETQYF.

Points on this clonotype: Since a much larger clone is just one base distant, this may be a read error. The V gene is TRBV10-3, the J gene TRBJ2-1; 9 positions agree with TRBD2. CDR1 and CDR2 (germline): ENHRY, SYGVKD. The CDR3 runs to 15 residues. The CDR3 DNA reads TGTGCCATCAGTGAGTCGGCTAGCGGGAATAATGGGCAGTTCTTC. It yields the protein CAISESASGNNGQFF.